This T cell receptor beta chain is from a study of blood T cell repertoires in COVID-19. V was shortened by 11 bases and J by 1 base, with 8 bases between the two germline ends. CDR1 is SGHTA, CDR2 FQGNSA, per germline. The CDR3 totals 11 residues. Data came from immunoSEQ multiplex PCR; TCRdb stores just in-frame clones and leaves some out. The profile covers over 400,000 clones, with approximately 91% appearing a single time and around 8% taken by the ten largest. The source is a woman in her fifties or sixties who had recovered from COVID-19. V is TRBV7-2 and J is TRBJ2-5, with D hard to call. Sequenced sample: PBMCs or T cells enriched from blood (not recorded which). In DNA, the CDR3 is TGTGCCTCCGGGTTCCAAGAGACCCAGTACTTC. It encodes CASGFQETQYF.